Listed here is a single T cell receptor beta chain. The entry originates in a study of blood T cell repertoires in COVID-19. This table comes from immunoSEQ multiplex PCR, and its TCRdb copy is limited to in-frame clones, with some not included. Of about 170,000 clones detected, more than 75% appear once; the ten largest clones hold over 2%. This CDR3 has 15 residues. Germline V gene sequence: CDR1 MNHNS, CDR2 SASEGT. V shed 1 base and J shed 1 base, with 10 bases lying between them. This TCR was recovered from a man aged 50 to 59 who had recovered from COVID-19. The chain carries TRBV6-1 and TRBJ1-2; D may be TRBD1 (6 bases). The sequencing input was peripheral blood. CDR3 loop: CASSEVGRGNYGYTF. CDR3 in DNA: TGTGCCAGCAGTGAAGTGGGCAGGGGTAACTATGGCTACACCTTC.